The rows below give T cell receptor beta chains drawn from one sample of a study of response to subunit inactivated influenza vaccine. MiXCR was run by TCRdb on the RT-PCR reads, yielding one entry per CDR3 protein. The table records 450,000 to 550,000 distinct CDR3 sequences, about 25% of them present only once. The starting material was CD4+ T cells sorted from PBMCs, obtained 4 to 6 days after vaccination. These receptors came from a man aged 45 to 65 who received an inactivated influenza vaccine. CDR3s include the opening cysteine and the closing phenylalanine or tryptophan. Each record gives: clone size, J gene, V gene, D gene, CDR3 protein, CDR3 DNA. The D gene is left open where the match is weak. Size tells how often a clone was seen (once, few, many) or the class of an expanded clone, and some rows leave it out.

clone_size: .; j_call: TRBJ2-1; v_call: TRBV4-3; d_call: TRBD2; cdr3_aa: CASSHGTSGTYNVQFF; cdr3_nt: TGCGCCAGCAGCCACGGGACTAGCGGAACCTACAATGTGCAGTTCTTC
clone_size: many; j_call: TRBJ2-1; v_call: TRBV10-2; d_call: TRBD1; cdr3_aa: CASRRRGLAHNEQFF; cdr3_nt: TGCGCCAGCAGAAGAAGGGGGCTAGCCCACAATGAGCAGTTCTTC
clone_size: .; j_call: TRBJ2-2; v_call: TRBV7-3; d_call: TRBD1; cdr3_aa: CASSLTPGGHTGELFF; cdr3_nt: TGTGCCAGCAGCCTTACCCCAGGGGGCCACACCGGGGAGCTGTTTTTT
clone_size: .; j_call: TRBJ2-2; v_call: TRBV7-2; d_call: TRBD1; cdr3_aa: CASSEDRAWTGELFF; cdr3_nt: TGTGCCAGCAGCGAGGACAGGGCTTGGACCGGGGAGCTGTTTTTT
clone_size: many; j_call: TRBJ2-2; v_call: TRBV28; d_call: TRBD2; cdr3_aa: CASSLFGGSDTGELFF; cdr3_nt: TGTGCCAGCAGTTTATTTGGCGGGAGTGACACCGGGGAGCTGTTTTTT
clone_size: .; j_call: TRBJ2-1; v_call: TRBV5-1; d_call: .; cdr3_aa: CASSQGGLALLNEQFF; cdr3_nt: TGCGCCAGCAGCCAGGGGGGGTTAGCTTTACTCAATGAGCAGTTCTTC
clone_size: few; j_call: TRBJ2-5; v_call: TRBV9; d_call: TRBD2; cdr3_aa: CASSPGGGTRETQYF; cdr3_nt: TGTGCCAGCAGCCCCGGCGGGGGAACCCGGGAGACCCAGTACTTC
clone_size: .; j_call: TRBJ2-2; v_call: TRBV7-8; d_call: .; cdr3_aa: CASSLMAVGTGELFF; cdr3_nt: TGTGCCAGCAGCTTAATGGCGGTCGGGACCGGGGAGCTGTTTTTT
clone_size: few; j_call: TRBJ2-1; v_call: TRBV12-3/TRBV12-4; d_call: TRBD2; cdr3_aa: CASSPWTSGVYNEQFF; cdr3_nt: TGTGCCAGCAGTCCATGGACTAGCGGGGTATACAATGAGCAGTTCTTC
clone_size: few; j_call: TRBJ1-1; v_call: TRBV10-3; d_call: .; cdr3_aa: CAISVDSGRTEAFF; cdr3_nt: TGTGCCATCAGTGTAGACAGCGGGAGGACTGAAGCTTTCTTT
clone_size: .; j_call: TRBJ2-1; v_call: TRBV7-2; d_call: TRBD2; cdr3_aa: CASSLMVAGTHNEQFF; cdr3_nt: TGTGCCAGCAGCTTAATGGTAGCGGGGACACACAATGAGCAGTTCTTC
clone_size: few; j_call: TRBJ2-3; v_call: TRBV29-1; d_call: TRBD2; cdr3_aa: CSVGGLAGGPADTQYF; cdr3_nt: TGCAGCGTGGGGGGACTAGCGGGAGGGCCGGCAGATACGCAGTATTTT
clone_size: few; j_call: TRBJ1-3; v_call: TRBV20-1; d_call: .; cdr3_aa: CSEQVGNTIYF; cdr3_nt: TGCAGTGAGCAGGTTGGAAACACCATATATTTT
clone_size: .; j_call: TRBJ2-5; v_call: TRBV20-1; d_call: .; cdr3_aa: CSARDRWLQETQYF; cdr3_nt: TGCAGTGCTAGAGATCGGTGGCTGCAAGAGACCCAGTACTTC
clone_size: many; j_call: TRBJ2-2; v_call: TRBV20-1; d_call: TRBD1; cdr3_aa: CSARWQGADGELFF; cdr3_nt: TGCAGTGCTAGGTGGCAGGGGGCTGACGGGGAGCTGTTTTTT
clone_size: few; j_call: TRBJ2-1; v_call: TRBV20-1; d_call: TRBD2; cdr3_aa: CSARGTRGREQFF; cdr3_nt: TGCAGTGCTAGGGGGACTAGGGGCCGGGAGCAGTTCTTC
clone_size: once; j_call: TRBJ1-3; v_call: TRBV20-1; d_call: .; cdr3_aa: CSARDPASGNTIYF; cdr3_nt: TGCAGTGCTAGAGATCCGGCATCTGGAAACACCATATATTTT
clone_size: .; j_call: TRBJ1-1; v_call: TRBV4-2; d_call: .; cdr3_aa: CASSQDRPVNTEAFF; cdr3_nt: TGTGCCAGCAGCCAAGATAGGCCAGTGAACACTGAAGCTTTCTTT
clone_size: few; j_call: TRBJ2-7; v_call: TRBV4-3; d_call: .; cdr3_aa: CASSQGVGTSSYEQYF; cdr3_nt: TGCGCCAGCAGCCAAGGTGTGGGGACCAGCTCCTACGAGCAGTACTTC
clone_size: .; j_call: TRBJ2-5; v_call: TRBV5-1; d_call: .; cdr3_aa: CASSLASRLETQYF; cdr3_nt: TGCGCCAGCAGCTTGGCCTCGAGGCTAGAGACCCAGTACTTC
clone_size: .; j_call: TRBJ2-4; v_call: TRBV25-1; d_call: TRBD2; cdr3_aa: CASSDFRVAGAKNIQYF; cdr3_nt: TGTGCCAGCAGTGATTTTCGGGTAGCGGGGGCCAAAAACATTCAGTACTTC
clone_size: .; j_call: TRBJ2-5; v_call: TRBV6-6; d_call: .; cdr3_aa: CASSGTPEETQYF; cdr3_nt: TGTGCCAGCAGCGGGACACCAGAAGAGACCCAGTACTTC
clone_size: .; j_call: TRBJ2-2; v_call: TRBV20-1; d_call: .; cdr3_aa: CSARAPRDHNTGELFF; cdr3_nt: TGCAGTGCTAGAGCCCCCCGGGACCATAACACCGGGGAGCTGTTTTTT
clone_size: .; j_call: TRBJ2-7; v_call: TRBV3-1; d_call: .; cdr3_aa: CASSQTLDIYSYEQYF; cdr3_nt: TGTGCCAGCAGCCAAACGTTAGACATCTACTCCTACGAGCAGTACTTC
clone_size: .; j_call: TRBJ2-7; v_call: TRBV20-1; d_call: .; cdr3_aa: CSAREPGVGYEQYF; cdr3_nt: TGCAGTGCTAGAGAACCAGGGGTTGGCTACGAGCAGTACTTC
clone_size: .; j_call: TRBJ2-7; v_call: TRBV6-1; d_call: TRBD2; cdr3_aa: CASKGWAGVSYEQYF; cdr3_nt: TGTGCCAGCAAGGGGTGGGCGGGAGTATCCTACGAGCAGTACTTC
clone_size: many; j_call: TRBJ1-1; v_call: TRBV12-3/TRBV12-4; d_call: .; cdr3_aa: CASSLRAMNTEAFF; cdr3_nt: TGTGCCAGCAGTTTGCGGGCTATGAACACTGAAGCTTTCTTT
clone_size: .; j_call: TRBJ2-7; v_call: TRBV12-3/TRBV12-4; d_call: TRBD1; cdr3_aa: CASSSGTGGPRYEQYF; cdr3_nt: TGTGCCAGCAGCTCCGGGACAGGGGGACCCCGGTACGAGCAGTACTTC